There are a few counts of the clone carrying this TCR beta chain. Unmatched junction bases numbered 1, after V lost 0 bases and J lost 5 bases. The CDR3 sequence is 15 residues long. Germline V lookup: CDR1 MNHEY, CDR2 SVGEGT. The entry originates in a study of response to subunit inactivated influenza vaccine. TCRdb reprocessed the RT-PCR reads with MiXCR, giving one entry per CDR3 protein. The table lists more than 550,000 distinct CDR3 sequences, over 9% of them singletons. The same data also contributed to another study, on T cells expressing NK-cell markers. From that study: Researchers built TCR beta cDNA using 5'RACE template switching with UMIs. Sorted CD3+CD56+NKG2C+, CD3+CD56+NKG2C- and CD3+CD56-NKG2C+ T cells provided the TCR beta repertoires. Sorting was limited to alpha-beta TCR-expressing T cells with an anti-gamma-delta TCR antibody in several experiments. In a group of 5 or 6 donors, dominant NKG2C+ clonotypes represented 1.0-7.0% of CD8+ T cells. Expanded NKG2C+ T cell clones had unclear HCMV specificity.

The TCR was taken from a man in his fifties who received an inactivated influenza vaccine. The source material was PBMCs from blood, sampled on the day of vaccination. The chain recombines TRBV6-2 or TRBV6-3 with TRBJ2-1; 10 bases line up with TRBD2. In DNA form, the CDR3 reads TGTGCCAGCAGTTACTCGGGACTAGCGCACAATGAGCAGTTCTTC. Translating gives CASSYSGLAHNEQFF.